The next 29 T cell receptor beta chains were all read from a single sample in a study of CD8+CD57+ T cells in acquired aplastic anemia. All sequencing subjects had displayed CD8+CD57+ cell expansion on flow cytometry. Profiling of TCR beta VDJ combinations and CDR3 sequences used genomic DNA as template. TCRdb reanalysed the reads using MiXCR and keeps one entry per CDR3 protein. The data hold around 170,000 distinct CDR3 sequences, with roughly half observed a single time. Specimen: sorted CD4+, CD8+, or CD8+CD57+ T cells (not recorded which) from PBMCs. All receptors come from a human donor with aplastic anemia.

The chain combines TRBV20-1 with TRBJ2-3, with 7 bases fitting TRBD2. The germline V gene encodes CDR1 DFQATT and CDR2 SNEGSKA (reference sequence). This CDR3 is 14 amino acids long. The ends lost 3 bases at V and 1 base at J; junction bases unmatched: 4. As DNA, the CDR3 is TGCAGTGCTAGTGGACTAGTACGCACAGATACGCAGTATTTT. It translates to CSASGLVRTDTQYF.

CDR3 sequence (DNA): TGTGCCAGCGGAACGCGGGGCATCGGTCGTTTTACGCAGTATTTT. Translated, it gives CASGTRGIGRFTQYF. The chain is built from TRBV27 and TRBJ2-3, with D tentatively TRBD2 (6 bases). V was clipped by 8 bases and J by 8 bases, with 23 bases between them. CDR3 size: 15 residues. Germline V gene lookup returns CDR1 MNHEY and CDR2 SMNVEV (reference sequence).

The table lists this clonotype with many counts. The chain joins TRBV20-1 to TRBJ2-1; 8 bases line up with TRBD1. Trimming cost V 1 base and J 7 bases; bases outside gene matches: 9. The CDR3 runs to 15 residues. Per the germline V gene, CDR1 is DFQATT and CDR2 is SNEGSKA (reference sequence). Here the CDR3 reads CSARVVTGTGNEQFF. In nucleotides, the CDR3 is TGCAGTGCTAGAGTCGTTACCGGGACAGGAAATGAGCAGTTCTTC.

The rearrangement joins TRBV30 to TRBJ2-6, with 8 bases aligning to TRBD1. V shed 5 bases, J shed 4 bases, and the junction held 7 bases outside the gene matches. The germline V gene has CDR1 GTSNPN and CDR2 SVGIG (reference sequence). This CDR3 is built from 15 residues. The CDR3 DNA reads TGTGCCTGGGGAAAGGACAGGGTGGGGGCCAACGTCCTGACTTTC. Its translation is CAWGKDRVGANVLTF. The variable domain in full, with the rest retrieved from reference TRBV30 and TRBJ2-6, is SQTIHQWPATLVQPVGSPLSLECTVEGTSNPNLYWYRQAAGRGLQLLFYSVGIGQISSEVPQNLSASRPQDRQFILSSKKLLLSDSGFYLCAWGKDRVGANVLTFGAGSRLTVL.

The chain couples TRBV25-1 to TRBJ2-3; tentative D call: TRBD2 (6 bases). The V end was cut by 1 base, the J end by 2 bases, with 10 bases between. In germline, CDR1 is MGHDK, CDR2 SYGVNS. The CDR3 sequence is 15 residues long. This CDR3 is CASSESGEPTDTQYF. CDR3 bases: TGTGCCAGCAGTGAATCGGGGGAACCCACAGATACGCAGTATTTT.

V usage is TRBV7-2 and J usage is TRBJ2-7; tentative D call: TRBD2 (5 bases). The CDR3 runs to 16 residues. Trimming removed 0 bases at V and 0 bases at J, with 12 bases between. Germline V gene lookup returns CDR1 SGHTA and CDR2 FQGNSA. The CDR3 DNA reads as TGTGCCAGCAGCTTAGCCCCACCGGGGTTCTCCTACGAGCAGTACTTC. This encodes CASSLAPPGFSYEQYF.

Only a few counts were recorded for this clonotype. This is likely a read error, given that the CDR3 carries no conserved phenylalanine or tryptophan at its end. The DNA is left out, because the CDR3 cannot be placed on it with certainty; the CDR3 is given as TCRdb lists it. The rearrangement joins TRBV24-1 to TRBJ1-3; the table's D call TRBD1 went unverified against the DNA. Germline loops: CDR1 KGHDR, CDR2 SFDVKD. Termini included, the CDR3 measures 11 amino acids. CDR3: CATSDPAGTDQ.

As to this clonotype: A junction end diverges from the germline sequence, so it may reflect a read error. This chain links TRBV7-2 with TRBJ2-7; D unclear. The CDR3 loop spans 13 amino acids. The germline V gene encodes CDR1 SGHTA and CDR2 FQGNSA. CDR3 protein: CAGSLGRAYEQYF. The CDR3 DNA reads TGTGCCGGCAGCTTAGGCCGGGCCTACGAGCAATACTTC.

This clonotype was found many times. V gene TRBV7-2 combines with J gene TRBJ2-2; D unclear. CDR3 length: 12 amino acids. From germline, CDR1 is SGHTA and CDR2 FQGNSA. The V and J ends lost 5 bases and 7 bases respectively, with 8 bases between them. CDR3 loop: CASSLTIGELFF. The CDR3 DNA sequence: TGTGCCAGCAGCCTTACAATCGGGGAGCTGTTTTTT.

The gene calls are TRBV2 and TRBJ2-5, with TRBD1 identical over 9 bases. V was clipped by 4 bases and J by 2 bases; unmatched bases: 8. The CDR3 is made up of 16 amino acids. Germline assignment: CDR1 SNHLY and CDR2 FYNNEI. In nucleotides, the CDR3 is TGTGCCAGCAGTGCATCACATGGGACAGGGCAAGAGACCCAGTACTTC. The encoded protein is CASSASHGTGQETQYF.

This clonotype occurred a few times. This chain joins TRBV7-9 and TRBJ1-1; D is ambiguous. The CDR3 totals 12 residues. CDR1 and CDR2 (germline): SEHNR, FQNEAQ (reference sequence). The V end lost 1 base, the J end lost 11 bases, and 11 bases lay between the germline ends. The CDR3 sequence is CASSLGIGEAFF. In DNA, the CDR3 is TGTGCCAGCAGCTTAGGGATCGGGGAGGCTTTCTTT.

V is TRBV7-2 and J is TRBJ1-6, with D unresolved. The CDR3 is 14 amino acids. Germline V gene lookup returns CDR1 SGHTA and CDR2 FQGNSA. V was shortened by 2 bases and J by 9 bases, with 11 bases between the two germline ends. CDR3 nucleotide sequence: TGTGCCAGCAGCTTACTTCCGCCTTCTTCACCCCTCCACTTT. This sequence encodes CASSLLPPSSPLHF.

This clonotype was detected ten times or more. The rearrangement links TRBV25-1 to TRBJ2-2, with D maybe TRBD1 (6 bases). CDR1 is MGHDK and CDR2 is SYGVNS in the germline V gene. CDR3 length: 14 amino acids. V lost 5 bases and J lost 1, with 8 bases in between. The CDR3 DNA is TGTGCCAGCAGTTCACAGGGGAACACCGGGGAGCTGTTTTTT. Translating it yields CASSSQGNTGELFF.

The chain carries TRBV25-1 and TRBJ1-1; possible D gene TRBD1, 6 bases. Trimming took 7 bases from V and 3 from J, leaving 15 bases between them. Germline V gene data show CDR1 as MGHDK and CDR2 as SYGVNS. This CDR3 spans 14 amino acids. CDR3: CASMDSPRDTEAFF. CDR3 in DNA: TGTGCCAGCATGGACAGCCCCCGTGACACTGAAGCTTTCTTT.

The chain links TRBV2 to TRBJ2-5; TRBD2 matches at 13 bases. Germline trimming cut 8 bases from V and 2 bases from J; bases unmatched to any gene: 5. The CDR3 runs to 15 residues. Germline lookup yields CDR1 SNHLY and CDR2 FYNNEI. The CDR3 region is CASSGLAGSQETQYF. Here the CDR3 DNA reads TGTGCCAGCTCGGGACTAGCGGGAAGTCAAGAGACCCAGTACTTC.

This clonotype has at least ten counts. CDR3: CASSVTSGRLEQYF. The CDR3 bases are TGTGCCAGCAGTGTGACTAGCGGGAGGCTAGAGCAGTACTTC. V is TRBV6-1 and J is TRBJ2-7; 13 bases map to TRBD2. V was pared by 4 bases and J by 7 bases, with 4 bases of the junction left unmatched. This CDR3 comprises 14 residues. The V gene's germline CDR1 is MNHNS and CDR2 SASEGT.

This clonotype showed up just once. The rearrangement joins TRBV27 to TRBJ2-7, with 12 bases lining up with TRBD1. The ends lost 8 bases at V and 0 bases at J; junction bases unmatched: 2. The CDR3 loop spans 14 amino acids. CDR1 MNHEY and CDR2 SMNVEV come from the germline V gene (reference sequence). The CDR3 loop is CASGGQGASYEQYF. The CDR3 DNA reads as TGTGCCAGCGGGGGACAGGGGGCCTCCTACGAGCAGTACTTC.

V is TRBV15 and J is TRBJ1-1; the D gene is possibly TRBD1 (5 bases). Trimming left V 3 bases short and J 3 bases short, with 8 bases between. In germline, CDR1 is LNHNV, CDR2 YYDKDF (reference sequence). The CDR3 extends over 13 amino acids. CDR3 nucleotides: TGTGCCACCAGCAGGGTGGGGGACACTGAAGCTTTCTTT. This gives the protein CATSRVGDTEAFF. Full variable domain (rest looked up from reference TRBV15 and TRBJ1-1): DAMVIQNPRYQVTQFGKPVTLSCSQTLNHNVMYWYQQKSSQAPKLLFHYYDKDFNNEADTPDNFQSRRPNTSFCFLDIRSPGLGDTAMYLCATSRVGDTEAFFGQGTRLTVV.

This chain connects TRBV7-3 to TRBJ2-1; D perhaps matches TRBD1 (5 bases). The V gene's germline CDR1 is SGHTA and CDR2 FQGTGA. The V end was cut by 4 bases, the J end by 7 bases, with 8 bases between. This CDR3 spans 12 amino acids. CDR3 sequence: CASSSGLNEQFF. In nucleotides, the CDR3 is TGTGCCAGCAGCTCAGGGCTGAATGAGCAGTTCTTC.

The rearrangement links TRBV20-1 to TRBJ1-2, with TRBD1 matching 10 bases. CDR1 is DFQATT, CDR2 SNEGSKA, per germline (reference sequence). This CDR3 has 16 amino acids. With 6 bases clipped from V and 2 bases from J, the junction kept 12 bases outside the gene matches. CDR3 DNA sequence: TGCAGTGCGCCCGGGACAGGGGAGAGTAGGAACTATGGCTACACCTTC. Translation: CSAPGTGESRNYGYTF.

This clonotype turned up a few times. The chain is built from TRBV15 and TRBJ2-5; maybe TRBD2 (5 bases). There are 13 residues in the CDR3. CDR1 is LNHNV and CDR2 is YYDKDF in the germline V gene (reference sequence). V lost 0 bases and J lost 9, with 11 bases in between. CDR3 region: CATSRDPWEPQYF. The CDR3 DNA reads TGTGCCACCAGCAGAGATCCCTGGGAGCCCCAGTACTTC. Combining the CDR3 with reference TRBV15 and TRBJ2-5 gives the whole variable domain DAMVIQNPRYQVTQFGKPVTLSCSQTLNHNVMYWYQQKSSQAPKLLFHYYDKDFNNEADTPDNFQSRRPNTSFCFLDIRSPGLGDTAMYLCATSRDPWEPQYFGPGTRLLVL.

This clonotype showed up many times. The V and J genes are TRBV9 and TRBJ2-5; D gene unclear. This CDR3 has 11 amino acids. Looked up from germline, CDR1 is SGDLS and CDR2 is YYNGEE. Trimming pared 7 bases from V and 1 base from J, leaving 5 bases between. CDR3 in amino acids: CASGFQETQYF. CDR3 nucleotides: TGTGCCAGCGGATTCCAAGAGACCCAGTACTTC.

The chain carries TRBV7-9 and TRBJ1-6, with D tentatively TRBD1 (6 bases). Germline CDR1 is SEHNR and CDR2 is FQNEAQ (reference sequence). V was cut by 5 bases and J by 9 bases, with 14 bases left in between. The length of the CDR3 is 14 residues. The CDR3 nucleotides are TGTGCCAGCAGCACCTACAGGGACGGTTCACCCCTCCACTTT. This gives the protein CASSTYRDGSPLHF.

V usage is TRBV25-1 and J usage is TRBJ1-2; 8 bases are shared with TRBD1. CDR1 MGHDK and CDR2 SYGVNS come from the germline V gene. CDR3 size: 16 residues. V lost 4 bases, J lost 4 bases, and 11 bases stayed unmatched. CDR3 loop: CASSGRWDGTGYGYTF. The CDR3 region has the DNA TGTGCCAGCAGTGGGAGGTGGGACGGGACAGGCTATGGCTACACCTTC.

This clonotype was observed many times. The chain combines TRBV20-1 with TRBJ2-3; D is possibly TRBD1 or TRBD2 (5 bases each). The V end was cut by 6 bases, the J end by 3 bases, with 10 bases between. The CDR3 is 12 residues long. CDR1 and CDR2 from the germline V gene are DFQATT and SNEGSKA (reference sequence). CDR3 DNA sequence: TGCAGTGCCCCGGGACGTACAGATACGCAGTATTTT. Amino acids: CSAPGRTDTQYF.

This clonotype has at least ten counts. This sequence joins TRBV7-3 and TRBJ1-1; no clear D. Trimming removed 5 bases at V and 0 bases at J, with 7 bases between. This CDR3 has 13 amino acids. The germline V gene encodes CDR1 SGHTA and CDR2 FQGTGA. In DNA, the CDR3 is TGTGCCAGCAGCCCTCGGATGAACACTGAAGCTTTCTTT. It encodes CASSPRMNTEAFF.

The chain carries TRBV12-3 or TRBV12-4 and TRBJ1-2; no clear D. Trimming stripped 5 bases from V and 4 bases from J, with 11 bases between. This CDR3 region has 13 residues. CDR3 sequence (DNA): TGTGCCAGCAGTCCTGTGGGCGTCTATGGCTACACCTTC. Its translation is CASSPVGVYGYTF.

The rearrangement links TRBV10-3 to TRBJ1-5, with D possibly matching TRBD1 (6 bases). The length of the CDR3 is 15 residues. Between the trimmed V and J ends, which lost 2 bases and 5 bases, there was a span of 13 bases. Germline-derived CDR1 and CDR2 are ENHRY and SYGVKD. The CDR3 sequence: CAISERQGFDQPQHF. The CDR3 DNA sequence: TGTGCCATCAGTGAGAGGCAGGGGTTCGATCAGCCCCAGCATTTT.

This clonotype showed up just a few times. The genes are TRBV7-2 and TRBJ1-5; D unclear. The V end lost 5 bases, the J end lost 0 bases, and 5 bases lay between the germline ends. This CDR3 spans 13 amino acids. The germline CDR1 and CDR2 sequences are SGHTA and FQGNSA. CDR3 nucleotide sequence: TGTGCCAGCAGCGCTTTTAGCAATCAGCCCCAGCATTTT. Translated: CASSAFSNQPQHF.